The present T cell receptor beta chain was sequenced within a study of T cell changes during pregnancy in multiple sclerosis. The CDR3 totals 11 residues. Between the trimmed V and J ends, which lost 6 bases and 4 bases, there was a span of 9 bases. Germline V gives CDR1 DFQATT, CDR2 SNEGSKA (reference sequence). TCRdb keeps only in-frame clones here, not all; method: immunoSEQ multiplex PCR. This sample has about 40,000 clones, with roughly 90% found just once. J is TRBJ1-2 and V is TRBV20-1; D is unresolved. The TCR originated in a female donor with multiple sclerosis, enrolled in a pregnancy study. The sequencing here drew on CD8+ T cells from peripheral blood mononuclear cells, taken in the first trimester of pregnancy. The CDR3 loop reads CSAPLPYGYTF. The CDR3 nucleotides read TGCAGTGCCCCCCTTCCCTATGGCTACACCTTC.